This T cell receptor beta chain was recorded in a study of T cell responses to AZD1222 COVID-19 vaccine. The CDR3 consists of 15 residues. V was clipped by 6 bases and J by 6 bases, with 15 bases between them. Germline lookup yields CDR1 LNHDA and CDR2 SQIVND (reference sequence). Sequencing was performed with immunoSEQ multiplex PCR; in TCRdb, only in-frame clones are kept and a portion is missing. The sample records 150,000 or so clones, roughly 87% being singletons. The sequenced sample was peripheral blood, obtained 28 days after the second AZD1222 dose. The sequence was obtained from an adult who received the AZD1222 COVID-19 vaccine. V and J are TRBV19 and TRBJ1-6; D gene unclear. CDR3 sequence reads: CASSGLLPFNSPLHF. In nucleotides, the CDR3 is TGTGCCAGTAGCGGGTTATTACCGTTTAATTCACCCCTCCACTTT.